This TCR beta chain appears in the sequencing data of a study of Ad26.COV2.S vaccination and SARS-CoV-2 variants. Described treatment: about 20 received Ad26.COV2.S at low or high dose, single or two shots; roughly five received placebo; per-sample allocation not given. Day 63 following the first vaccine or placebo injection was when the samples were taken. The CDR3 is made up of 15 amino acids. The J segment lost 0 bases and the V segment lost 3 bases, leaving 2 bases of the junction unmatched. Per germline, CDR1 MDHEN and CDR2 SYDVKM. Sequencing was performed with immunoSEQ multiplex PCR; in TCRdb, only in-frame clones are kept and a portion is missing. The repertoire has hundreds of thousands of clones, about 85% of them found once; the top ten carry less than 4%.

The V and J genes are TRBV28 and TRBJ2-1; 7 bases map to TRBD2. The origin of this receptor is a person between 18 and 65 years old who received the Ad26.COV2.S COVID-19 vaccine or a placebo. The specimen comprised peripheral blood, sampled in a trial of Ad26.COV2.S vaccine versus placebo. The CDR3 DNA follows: TGTGCCAGCAGTTTCCCTAGCGGCTCCTACAATGAGCAGTTCTTC. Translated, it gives CASSFPSGSYNEQFF.